The entry that follows covers one T cell receptor beta chain sequence. It has no known antigen specificity. One base away there is no much larger clone; base qualities are not given. Using the deep immunoSEQ assay, TCR CDR3 regions were amplified from genomic DNA by multiplex PCR. Extracted genomic DNA from each cell subset was spread evenly across all wells of several immunoSEQ 96-well plates, with each plate serving as a replicate. For sorted subsets, approximately 190 ng of genomic DNA, equivalent to 25,000 to 35,000 T cell genomes, went into each replicate PCR. The purified libraries were quantified using a Qubit 3.0 fluorometer, sized with a Bioanalyzer 2100, and then quantified again using the KAPA Library Quantification kit. Every immunoSEQ 96-well plate was sequenced on a dedicated single-read 150-cycle Illumina NextSeq 550 flow cell. The authors' pipeline ran thus. Because the immunoSEQ output included only junctional sequences and no quality scores, the filtering could not be the same as the filtering used for full-length reads. Sequences were annotated with PyIR, a Python wrapper for IgBLAST v1.9, using IMGT germline references to assign V/J genes and CDR3. Reads were filtered out if the reads had weak V/J assignments (E-value above 1e-6), no CDR3, stop codons, out-of-frame junctions, or ambiguous translated residues. V3J clonotypes were defined as sequences sharing the same inferred V gene, J gene, and CDR3 amino acid sequence. Percentage overlap between repertoires was calculated by dividing the number of shared unique clonotypes by the size of the smaller repertoire. Repertoire richness was assessed with RTK rarefaction, the Chao1 estimator, and Recon v2.1 estimates of unobserved clonotypes. Generation probabilities were computed with OLGA for all TCRbeta clonotypes obtained by the gDNA method from several donors. TCRdb carries this immuneACCESS record with in-frame sequences only. Its versions omit some clonotypes, under half of them owing to an unresolved V gene in the studies checked, with the rest unexplained. V and J calls and clone size are as listed in that table; D and trimming were resolved from the DNA. Recorded for this sample are fewer than 1 million clones; around 96% of them occurred a single time. The top ten hold over 0.2% of the sample.

The entry originates in a study of shared clonotypes between healthy human individuals (dated by TCRdb to the early 2020s). In the study overall: Two women and three men aged 18 to 49 years were included in the cohort. For each donor, three plates each were used for CD4 naive and CD4 memory, two plates were used for CD8 naive, and one plate was used for CD8 memory. The study deeply sequenced blood TCR repertoires of five healthy adults to estimate repertoire size and the extent of clonotype sharing between individuals. Different laboratories and diverse techniques were used to prepare libraries and sequence TCR repertoires, to increase sequencing depth and limit assay-specific biases. Leukapheresis yielded between about 0.94 and 8.9 billion PBMCs per donor. What the work shows at the level of the full study, not this receptor alone: Because the study included a small number of donors, the genetic and exposure-history diversity represented was limited. Roughly 5% of naive CD4, 3.5% of naive CD8, approximately 2% of memory CD4, and around 0.42% of memory CD8 clonotypes were shared across several donors. Even with the large sequencing depth, rarefaction of the sorted-subset datasets indicated that sequencing was incomplete. Naive subsets generally had larger estimated clonotype richness than memory subsets. Sampling was restricted to blood, and TCR repertoires in tissue are likely to differ from TCR repertoires in blood. Higher generation probabilities were observed for clonotypes shared by all four sorted-subset donors than for non-shared clonotypes. Pairwise subsampling led to the expectation that sequencing depth would affect the degree of clonotype sharing among donors.

CD8 naive samples consisted of CD45RO-negative cells that were positively selected for CCR7, yielding a CD45RA+CCR7+ population without TemRA cells. The donors were healthy, HIV-negative adults with no recently reported acute infections or vaccinations. Only Caucasian adults living in Nashville, Tennessee, USA were represented among the donors. Blood was obtained by leukapheresis, after which PBMCs were separated by Ficoll-Histopaque density gradient centrifugation and cryopreserved in liquid nitrogen vapor phase. Analytical flow cytometry was used to check the purity and quantity of each magnetically sorted T cell population. Genomic DNA was isolated from every sorted fraction and measured by UV absorbance on a Nanodrop 2000c. Germline trimming: 6 bases from V, 2 bases from J; junction bases outside gene matches: 7. Based on the germline V gene, the CDR1 and CDR2 sequences are SGHTS and YDEGEE. The CDR3 measures 15 amino acids from cysteine to phenylalanine. The CDR3 DNA has 45 bases and is translated from base 1.

The rearranged segments are TRBV5-8 and TRBJ2-1, with 8 central nucleotides matching TRBD2. The origin of this receptor is a young man in good health. Sequenced: naive CD8+ T cells sorted from blood. Explained via the paper, the cell subset or site label denotes: CD45RA+CCR7+. The CDR3 in this case is CASTPGLAAYNEQFF. The DNA is TGTGCCAGCACCCCCGGACTAGCTGCCTACAATGAGCAGTTCTTC.